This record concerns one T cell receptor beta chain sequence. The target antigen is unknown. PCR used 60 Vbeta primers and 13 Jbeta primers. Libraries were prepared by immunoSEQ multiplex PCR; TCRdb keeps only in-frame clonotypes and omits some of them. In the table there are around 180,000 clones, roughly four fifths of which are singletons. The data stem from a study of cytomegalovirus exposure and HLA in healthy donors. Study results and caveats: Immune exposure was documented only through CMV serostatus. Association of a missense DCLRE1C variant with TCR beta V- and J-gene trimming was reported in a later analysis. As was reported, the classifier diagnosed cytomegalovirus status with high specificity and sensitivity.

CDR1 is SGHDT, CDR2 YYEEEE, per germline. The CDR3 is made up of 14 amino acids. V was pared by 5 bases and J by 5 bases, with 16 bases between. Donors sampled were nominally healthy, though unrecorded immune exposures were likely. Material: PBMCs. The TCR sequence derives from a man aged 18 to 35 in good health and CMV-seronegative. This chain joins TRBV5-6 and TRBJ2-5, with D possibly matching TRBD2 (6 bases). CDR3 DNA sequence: TGTGCCAGCAGTTCGGTCGGGGGAACGGAGACCCAGTACTTC. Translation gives CASSSVGGTETQYF.